The 28 T cell receptor beta chains presented below share a single source sample, sequenced in a study of shared clonotypes between healthy human individuals. Assay: immunoSEQ multiplex PCR; the TCRdb copy retains only in-frame clones and omits some. This sample yields fewer than 550,000 clones, of which about 80% are seen a single time; around 12% belongs to the top ten. The specimen was PBMCs. The receptors stem from a woman in her 40s in good health. Some clones in this sample may be carry-over from other donors' samples.

This clone was picked up one time. The chain carries TRBV4-1 and TRBJ2-5; 9 nucleotides agree with TRBD1. Per the germline V gene, CDR1 is MGHRA and CDR2 is YSYEKL. The CDR3 is 16 residues long. Trimming took 2 bases from V and 4 from J; bases not matched to a gene: 8. CDR3 sequence (DNA): TGCGCCAGCAGCCAAACCGGGACAGGGAAGAGAGAGACCCAGTACTTC. This codes for CASSQTGTGKRETQYF.

This clone was detected a few times. Other DNA sequences in this sample translate to the same CDR3. The chain combines TRBV19 with TRBJ2-1; D is uncertain. Trimming left V 2 bases short and J 1 base short, with 0 bases between. This CDR3 spans 12 amino acids. From germline, CDR1 is LNHDA and CDR2 SQIVND (reference sequence). The CDR3 sequence: CASSISYNEQFF. CDR3 in DNA: TGTGCCAGTAGTATATCCTACAATGAGCAGTTCTTC. Full variable domain (remainder filled in from reference TRBV19 and TRBJ2-1): DGGITQSPKYLFRKEGQNVTLSCEQNLNHDAMYWYRQDPGQGLRLIYYSQIVNDFQKGDIAEGYSVSREKKESFPLTVTSAQKNPTAFYLCASSISYNEQFFGPGTRLTVL.

This clone was seen repeatedly, ten times or more. Distinct nucleotide sequences in the sample also encode this CDR3. The chain combines TRBV18 with TRBJ2-7; 10 nucleotides match TRBD1. The CDR3 runs 13 residues. V lost 3 bases, J lost 10 bases, and 6 bases stayed unmatched. Germline CDR1 KGHSH, CDR2 LQKENI. CDR3 sequence: CASSPGTGERQYF. DNA of the CDR3: TGTGCCAGCTCACCCGGGACAGGGGAGAGACAGTACTTC.

This chain connects TRBV7-8 to TRBJ1-1; D possibly corresponds to TRBD1 (6 bases). The CDR3 runs to 11 residues. V dropped 9 bases and J dropped 11 bases, with 16 bases sitting between them. Germline lookup yields CDR1 SGHVS and CDR2 FQNEAQ. The CDR3 nucleotides are TGTGCCAGTAGCGGGGGCAGGCGGGCTTTCTTT. Amino acid sequence: CASSGGRRAFF.

The J gene is TRBJ2-2, the V gene TRBV18; D may be TRBD1 or TRBD2 (5 bases each). CDR1 is KGHSH and CDR2 is LQKENI in the germline V gene. The CDR3 totals 15 residues. Trimming stripped 5 bases from V and 5 bases from J, with 15 bases between. The CDR3 spells CASSTMGRNTGELFF. The CDR3 DNA follows: TGTGCCAGCTCAACCATGGGACGGAATACCGGGGAGCTGTTTTTT. Combining the CDR3 with reference TRBV18 and TRBJ2-2 gives the whole variable domain NAGVMQNPRHLVRRRGQEARLRCSPMKGHSHVYWYRQLPEEGLKFMVYLQKENIIDESGMPKERFSAEFPKEGPSILRIQQVVRGDSAAYFCASSTMGRNTGELFFGEGSRLTVL.

A single count supports this clone. The J gene is TRBJ1-2, the V gene TRBV15, with TRBD1 matching over 7 bases. CDR3 length: 14 residues. V lost 3 bases, J lost 4 bases, and 5 bases stayed unmatched. Germline lookup yields CDR1 LNHNV and CDR2 YYDKDF (reference sequence). Written as DNA, the CDR3 is TGTGCCACCAGCAGCCGACAGGGTGCCTATGGCTACACCTTC. It encodes CATSSRQGAYGYTF.

This rearrangement joins TRBV7-2 to TRBJ2-2; no clear D. Germline CDR1 is SGHTA and CDR2 is FQGNSA. V shed 5 bases and J shed 6 bases, with 19 bases lying between them. The CDR3 extends over 16 amino acids. CDR3 nucleotide sequence: TGTGCCAGCAGCCTGGGGTGGGCAGGAGAGGCCGGGGAGCTGTTTTTT. Translation gives CASSLGWAGEAGELFF.

For this clone: This likely came from a read error, as a far larger clone is one base away. The genes are TRBV6-4 and TRBJ2-2; D unclear. The CDR3 totals 13 residues. V lost 3 bases and J lost 10, with 12 bases in between. Germline loops: CDR1 MRHNA, CDR2 SNTAGT. CDR3 residues: CASSERDAEELFF. CDR3 nucleotides: TGTGCCAGCAGTGAAAGGGATGCCGAGGAGCTGTTTTTT.

The chain's CDR3 is CASSSGQGRWETQYF. The CDR3 DNA is TGTGCCAGCAGCTCGGGACAGGGGAGATGGGAGACCCAGTACTTC. V is TRBV11-2 and J is TRBJ2-5, with 10 bases that match TRBD1. V lost 4 bases, J lost 5 bases, and 7 bases stayed unmatched. The germline V gene has CDR1 SGHAT and CDR2 FQNNGV. CDR3 length equals 15 residues.

The sample holds one count of this clone. Given a much more abundant clone one base away, this may be a read error. Other nucleotide sequences from this sample produce the same CDR3. The chain joins TRBV29-1 to TRBJ1-3; TRBD1 might be the D (5 bases). V was pared by 6 bases and J by 0 bases, with 12 bases between. Germline-derived CDR1 and CDR2 are SQVTM and ANQGSEA. This CDR3 spans 14 amino acids. The CDR3 region has the DNA TGCAGCGTAGCAGACAGCGCCTCTGGAAACACCATATATTTT. Its translation: CSVADSASGNTIYF.

The gene calls are TRBV28 and TRBJ1-5; D gene unclear. V was trimmed by 6 bases and J by 1 base, leaving 13 bases between them. In germline, CDR1 is MDHEN, CDR2 SYDVKM. The CDR3 length is 15 residues. The CDR3 is CASSLWELSNQPQHF. In DNA form, the CDR3 reads TGTGCCAGCAGCCTATGGGAGTTGAGCAATCAGCCCCAGCATTTT.

This chain connects TRBV11-3 to TRBJ2-1; 7 bases match TRBD2. Germline lookup yields CDR1 SGHNT and CDR2 YENEEA. The CDR3 runs 15 residues. With V trimmed by 0 bases and J by 13 bases, 12 bases remained unmatched. CDR3 sequence reads: CASSLDPGLLAEQFF. DNA of the CDR3: TGTGCCAGCAGCTTAGATCCGGGACTTCTAGCGGAACAGTTCTTC. Together with reference TRBV11-3 and TRBJ2-1, the CDR3 gives the full variable domain: EAGVVQSPRYKIIEKKQPVAFWCNPISGHNTLYWYLQNLGQGPELLIRYENEEAVDDSQLPKDRFSAERLKGVDSTLKIQPAELGDSAVYLCASSLDPGLLAEQFFGPGTRLTVL.

The V call is TRBV18, the J call TRBJ2-1, with D unresolved. V lost 2 bases, J lost 4 bases, and 9 bases lay in between. Germline values: CDR1 KGHSH, CDR2 LQKENI. The CDR3 length is 14 residues. The CDR3 is CASSPSVGYNEQFF. The CDR3 DNA follows: TGTGCCAGCTCACCATCTGTCGGATACAATGAGCAGTTCTTC.

The rearrangement links TRBV29-1 to TRBJ1-5; the D is unclear. Germline V CDR1 and CDR2: SQVTM, ANQGSEA. The CDR3 has 14 amino acids. Trimming stripped 4 bases from V and 0 bases from J, with 10 bases between. CDR3 in DNA: TGCAGCGTTGGAAACGCCCGTAGCAATCAGCCCCAGCATTTT. Translation: CSVGNARSNQPQHF.

The rearrangement joins TRBV18 to TRBJ1-3, with a weak D call TRBD1 (5 bases). The CDR3 is made up of 15 amino acids. Per the germline V gene, CDR1 is KGHSH and CDR2 is LQKENI. Trimming pared 2 bases from V and 0 bases from J, leaving 8 bases between. CDR3: CASSPGDPSGNTIYF. The CDR3, as DNA: TGTGCCAGCTCACCAGGGGACCCCTCTGGAAACACCATATATTTT.

The chain combines TRBV6-1 with TRBJ2-4, with 7 bases lining up with TRBD2. This CDR3 contains 15 residues. V shed 4 bases and J 8 bases; nucleotides not matched to a gene: 11. Germline CDR1 is MNHNS and CDR2 is SASEGT. The CDR3 DNA follows: TGTGCCAGCAGTGTGACGCGGGACTATGTTGACATTCAGTACTTC. It specifies CASSVTRDYVDIQYF.

To note about this clone: The sample carries other DNA sequences with the same CDR3. The genes are TRBV7-2 and TRBJ2-7, with unresolved D. This CDR3 is built from 11 residues. Trimming removed 5 bases from V and 3 bases from J, with 5 bases in between. CDR1 is SGHTA, CDR2 FQGNSA, per germline. The CDR3 loop reads CASSAYYEQYF. CDR3 coding DNA: TGTGCCAGCAGCGCCTACTACGAGCAGTACTTC.

This chain links TRBV5-1 with TRBJ2-3; 7 bases are a match to TRBD1. The germline V gene encodes CDR1 SGHRS and CDR2 YFSETQ. The CDR3 length is 15 residues. With 4 bases clipped from V and 1 base from J, the junction kept 6 bases outside the gene matches. The DNA for the CDR3 is TGCGCCAGCAGCCGGAGCACAGGGGGCACAGATACGCAGTATTTT. Translating it yields CASSRSTGGTDTQYF.

The gene calls are TRBV28 and TRBJ2-3, with 12 bases fitting TRBD2. V was clipped by 6 bases and J by 1 base; unmatched bases: 2. Per germline, CDR1 MDHEN and CDR2 SYDVKM. The CDR3 has 15 amino acids. CDR3 protein: CASSLAGGRTDTQYF. CDR3 DNA sequence: TGTGCCAGCAGCCTAGCGGGAGGGCGCACAGATACGCAGTATTTT.

V gene TRBV28 combines with J gene TRBJ1-5; possibly TRBD1 for D (5 bases). There are 14 residues in the CDR3. Trimming pared 8 bases from V and 0 bases from J, leaving 11 bases between. Germline CDR1 MDHEN, CDR2 SYDVKM. This CDR3 reads CASGAFYSNQPQHF. CDR3 sequence (DNA): TGTGCCAGCGGGGCTTTTTATAGCAATCAGCCCCAGCATTTT.

The chain is built from TRBV18 and TRBJ2-3; D is unresolved. The CDR3 has 12 amino acids. CDR1 is KGHSH and CDR2 is LQKENI in the germline V gene. V dropped 0 bases and J dropped 4 bases, with 2 bases sitting between them. The CDR3 DNA is TGTGCCAGCTCACCACCAGCAGATACGCAGTATTTT. It is translated as CASSPPADTQYF.

This clone was counted only a few times. A much larger clone is a single base away; this may be a read error. Other DNA variants within this sample encode the same CDR3. The chain recombines TRBV29-1 with TRBJ1-5; TRBD1 matches 9 bases. With V trimmed by 6 bases and J by 5 bases, 8 bases remained unmatched. The germline V gene encodes CDR1 SQVTM and CDR2 ANQGSEA. The CDR3 is 14 amino acids. The CDR3 here is CSVGGQGDHQPQHF. CDR3 DNA sequence: TGCAGCGTCGGGGGACAGGGTGATCATCAGCCCCAGCATTTT.

As concerns this clone: This may arise from a read error, as a much more abundant clone is one base away. The same CDR3 can be traced to other DNA sequences in this sample. The rearrangement uses TRBV29-1 and TRBJ2-1, with D perhaps assigned TRBD1 or TRBD2 (6 bases each). Germline CDR1 reads SQVTM; CDR2 reads ANQGSEA. This CDR3 is built from 17 residues. This CDR3 reads CSVRGDTLSSFYNEQFF. CDR3 DNA: TGCAGTGTGAGGGGGGACACCCTCTCATCTTTCTACAATGAGCAGTTCTTC.

The chain carries TRBV28 and TRBJ1-6; tentative D call: TRBD1 (6 bases). Between the trimmed V and J ends, which lost 6 bases and 7 bases, there was a span of 7 bases. This CDR3 is built from 12 residues. Germline V gene sequence: CDR1 MDHEN, CDR2 SYDVKM. CDR3 DNA: TGTGCCAGCAGAGGGGGAAATTCACCCCTCCACTTT. This encodes CASRGGNSPLHF.

The chain combines TRBV13 with TRBJ2-5; weak D call: TRBD1 (7 bases). Trimming stripped 4 bases from V and 3 bases from J, with 21 bases between. This CDR3 comprises 17 residues. The germline V gene has CDR1 PRHDT and CDR2 FYEKMQ (reference sequence). This CDR3 reads CASSSPSRGRREETQYF. The CDR3 region has the DNA TGTGCCAGCAGCTCACCCTCCAGGGGGAGGAGGGAAGAGACCCAGTACTTC.

V gene TRBV28 combines with J gene TRBJ1-2, with D perhaps TRBD1 (5 bases). Per the germline V gene, CDR1 is MDHEN and CDR2 is SYDVKM. The length of the CDR3 is 15 residues. V lost 2 bases and J lost 2, with 12 bases in between. The CDR3, as DNA: TGTGCCAGCAGTTTAGGTGGCAGGGTCAACTATGGCTACACCTTC. This codes for CASSLGGRVNYGYTF.

This clone was found a few times. The V call is TRBV7-9, the J call TRBJ1-5, with D hard to call. The V end lost 5 bases, the J end lost 4 bases, and 12 bases lay between the germline ends. Germline loops: CDR1 SEHNR, CDR2 FQNEAQ (reference sequence). The CDR3 has 14 residues. The CDR3 loop reads CASSTLEGNQPQHF. The DNA of the CDR3 is TGTGCCAGCAGCACCCTGGAAGGGAATCAGCCCCAGCATTTT. The variable domain in full, completed from reference TRBV7-9 and TRBJ1-5, reads DTGVSQNPRHKITKRGQNVTFRCDPISEHNRLYWYRQTLGQGPEFLTYFQNEAQLEKSRLLSDRFSAERPKGSFSTLEIQRTEQGDSAMYLCASSTLEGNQPQHFGDGTRLSIL.

The sample holds a few counts of this clone. The V call is TRBV27, the J call TRBJ2-7, with 11 nucleotides matching TRBD2. Germline V lookup: CDR1 MNHEY, CDR2 SMNVEV (reference sequence). Trimming removed 5 bases from V and 3 bases from J; junction bases left unmatched: 0. The CDR3 covers 13 residues. The CDR3 here is CASSLAGGYEQYF. In nucleotides, the CDR3 is TGTGCCAGCAGTCTAGCGGGAGGCTACGAGCAGTACTTC.